Sequencing of this T cell receptor (beta chain) was carried out in a study of OX40 agonist ivuxolimab in advanced cancers. Overall study: Past anti-PD-1, anti-PD-L1 or anti-CTLA-4 therapy was accepted, and 30% to 50% had received some.

Regarding the study as a whole: What antigens the expanded peripheral T cells recognized was never established. Part of the nonresponder group also had normalized T-cell clonal expansion that was low.

Clones were sequenced by immunoSEQ multiplex PCR, and TCRdb holds only the in-frame ones, with some missing. The table records roughly 81,000 clones, roughly 88% of them present only once. The CDR3 extends over 16 amino acids. Germline V CDR1 and CDR2: LNHDA, SQIVND (reference sequence). V lost 2 bases and J lost 7; bases outside the gene matches: 13. Concerning this clone itself: The target antigen is unknown.

The material was CD4+ or CD8+ T cells sorted from blood, obtained in a trial of the OX40 agonist ivuxolimab. The genes are TRBV19 and TRBJ1-1; 7 nucleotides align to TRBD1. The source is an adult with an advanced solid tumor such as melanoma, head and neck, liver or kidney cancer. The CDR3 here is CASSIRQGGGNSEAFF. The CDR3 nucleotides read TGTGCCAGTAGTATACGACAGGGCGGGGGTAATAGTGAAGCTTTCTTT.